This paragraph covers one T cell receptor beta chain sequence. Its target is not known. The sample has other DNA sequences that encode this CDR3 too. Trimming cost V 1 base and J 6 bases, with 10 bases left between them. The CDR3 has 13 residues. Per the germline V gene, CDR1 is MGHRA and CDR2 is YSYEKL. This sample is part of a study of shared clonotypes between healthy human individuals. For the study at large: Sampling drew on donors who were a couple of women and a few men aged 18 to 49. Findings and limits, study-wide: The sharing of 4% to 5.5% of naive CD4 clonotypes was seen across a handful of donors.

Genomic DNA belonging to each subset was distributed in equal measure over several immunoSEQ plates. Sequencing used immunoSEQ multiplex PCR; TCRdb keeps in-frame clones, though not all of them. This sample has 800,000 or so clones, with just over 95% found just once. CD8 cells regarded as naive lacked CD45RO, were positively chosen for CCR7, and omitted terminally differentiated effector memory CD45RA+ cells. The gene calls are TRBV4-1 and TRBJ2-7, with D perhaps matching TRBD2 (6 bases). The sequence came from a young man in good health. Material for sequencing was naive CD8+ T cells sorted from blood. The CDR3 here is CASSQGAGSEQYF. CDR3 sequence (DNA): TGCGCCAGCAGCCAAGGCGCCGGGAGCGAGCAGTACTTC.